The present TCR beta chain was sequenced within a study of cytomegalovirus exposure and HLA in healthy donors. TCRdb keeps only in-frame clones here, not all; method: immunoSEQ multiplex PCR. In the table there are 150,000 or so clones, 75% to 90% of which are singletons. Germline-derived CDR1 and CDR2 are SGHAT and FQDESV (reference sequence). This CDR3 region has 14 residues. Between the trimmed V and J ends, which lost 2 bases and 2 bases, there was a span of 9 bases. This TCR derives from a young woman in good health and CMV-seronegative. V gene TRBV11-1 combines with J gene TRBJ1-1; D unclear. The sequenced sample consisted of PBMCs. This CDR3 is CASSLQARNTEAFF. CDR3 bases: TGTGCCAGCAGCTTACAGGCTCGAAACACTGAAGCTTTCTTT.